This T cell receptor beta chain was documented in a study of radiotherapy plus CTLA-4 blockade in lung cancer. Broader study findings: Among blood TCR repertoires after radiotherapy plus ipilimumab, tumor-derived clones expanded. The best prediction of response reportedly came from early blood T cell clone dynamics, with interferon-beta.

Alongside CTLA-4 blockade with ipilimumab, patients with chemo-refractory metastatic non-small-cell lung cancer received focal radiation. The count of this clone is one. The antigen is unknown. Only in-frame clones appear in the TCRdb table, and some are missing; sequencing was by immunoSEQ multiplex PCR. The sample has 42,000 or so clones; 79% are singletons. There are 15 residues in the CDR3. V lost 5 bases to trimming and J lost 2 bases; unmatched junction nucleotides: 7. The V gene's germline CDR1 is LNHDA and CDR2 SQIVND (reference sequence). The V gene is TRBV19, the J gene TRBJ2-7; TRBD1 aligns across 9 bases. The receptor's source is a human donor with non-small cell lung cancer that progressed on radiotherapy plus ipilimumab. The sequencing used peripheral blood, collected from a patient treated with radiotherapy plus ipilimumab. CDR3 sequence (DNA): TGTGCCAGTAGTGATACCGGGACAGGGCCCTACGAGCAGTACTTC. It codes for CASSDTGTGPYEQYF.